This T cell receptor beta chain originates from a study of blood T cell repertoires in COVID-19. Study-level information: Samples taken during acute and convalescent COVID-19 were collected in the United States, Italy and Spain. The cDNA or gDNA used as material had been derived from T cells, B-cell-depleted T cells, or PBMCs.

This clone was picked up a small number of times. Using immunoSEQ multiplex PCR, the repertoire was profiled, and TCRdb retains in-frame clones only, with some absent. The table lists under 200,000 clones, approximately 73% of them singletons, with 3.7% in the top ten. V was clipped by 3 bases and J by 2 bases, with 17 bases between them. CDR3 size: 16 residues. Per the germline V gene, CDR1 is GTSNPN and CDR2 is SVGIG (reference sequence). The source of this sequence is a woman older than 75 with acute or convalescent COVID-19. The genes are TRBV30 and TRBJ1-5; D is unclear. The sample taken for sequencing was peripheral blood. The DNA for the CDR3 is TGTGCCTGGAGCGGAAGCGGAGGGAGCGGCAATCAGCCCCAGCATTTT. This codes for CAWSGSGGSGNQPQHF. Complete variable domain (other parts from reference TRBV30 and TRBJ1-5): SQTIHQWPATLVQPVGSPLSLECTVEGTSNPNLYWYRQAAGRGLQLLFYSVGIGQISSEVPQNLSASRPQDRQFILSSKKLLLSDSGFYLCAWSGSGGSGNQPQHFGDGTRLSIL.